This T cell receptor beta chain was sequenced for a study of blood T cells in healthy people across ages. Study findings and constraints: Correlation between TCR beta diversity and naive T cell percentage was strong. Relative to aged donors, long-lived donors carried more naive CD4+ cells and displayed higher diversity. Lack of knowledge of donor CMV status possibly confounded expanded clonotype changes.

This clonotype is a singleton in its sample. The target antigen is unknown. CDR1 is WSHSY and CDR2 is SAAADI in the germline V gene. The CDR3 is 14 amino acids. PCR was performed a second time for roughly 7 to 11 cycles using a sample-barcoded 5' primer and a J-beta primer mix. Sequencing of every sample gave 2.5 million or more CDR3-containing paired-end reads. TCRdb ran MiXCR on the 5' RACE reads and lists one entry per CDR3 protein. The data show roughly 800,000 distinct CDR3 sequences, with 55% to 75% seen just once and 20% to 25% held by the top ten. This receptor was obtained from a man under 40 in good health. The chain employs TRBV10-2 and TRBJ2-5, with D maybe TRBD1 (6 bases). The J call may not be correct, given that the DNA end is closer to TRBJ2-7. Sequencing was carried out using blood. The CDR3 sequence: CASRVGQGVYEQYF. For the CDR3, the DNA is TGCGCCAGCAGGGTGGGACAAGGGGTCTACGAGCAGTACTTC.